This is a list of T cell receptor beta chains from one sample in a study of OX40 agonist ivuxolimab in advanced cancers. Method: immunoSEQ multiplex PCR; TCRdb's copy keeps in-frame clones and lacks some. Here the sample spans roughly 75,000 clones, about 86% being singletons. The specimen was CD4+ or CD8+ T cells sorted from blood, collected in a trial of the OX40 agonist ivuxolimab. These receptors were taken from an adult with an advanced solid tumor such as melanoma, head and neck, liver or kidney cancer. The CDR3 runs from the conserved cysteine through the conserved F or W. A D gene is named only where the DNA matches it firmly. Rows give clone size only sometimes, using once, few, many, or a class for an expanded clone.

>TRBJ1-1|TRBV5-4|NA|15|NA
TGTGCCAGCAGCTGGTTCGGCGGCACTAACACTGAAGCTTTCTTT
CASSWFGGTNTEAFF
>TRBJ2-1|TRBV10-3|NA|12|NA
TGTGCCATCAGTGAGTCGAGCGGTGAGCAGTTCTTC
CAISESSGEQFF
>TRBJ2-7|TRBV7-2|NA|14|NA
TGTGCCAGCAGCACCGCAGGGTTCTCCTACGAGCAGTACTTC
CASSTAGFSYEQYF
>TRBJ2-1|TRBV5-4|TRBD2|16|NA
TGTGCCAGCAGCCCAACGGGACTAGCGGGAGCCAATGAGCAGTTCTTC
CASSPTGLAGANEQFF
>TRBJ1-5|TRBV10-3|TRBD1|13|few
TGTGCCATCAACCAGGACAGGGGTCAGCCCCAGCATTTT
CAINQDRGQPQHF
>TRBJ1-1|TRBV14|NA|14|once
TGTGCCAGCAGCCCCGCTGGGCGGAACACTGAAGCTTTCTTT
CASSPAGRNTEAFF
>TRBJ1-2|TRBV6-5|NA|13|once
TGTGCCAGTAGATCGGGAGTAAACTATGGCTACACCTTC
CASRSGVNYGYTF
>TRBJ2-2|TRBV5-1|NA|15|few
TGCGCCAGCAGCTCCCAGGGCCCGAACACCGGGGAGCTGTTTTTT
CASSSQGPNTGELFF
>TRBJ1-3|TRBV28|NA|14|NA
TGTGCCAGCAGTTTCCAGGGCAAAGCAAACACCATATATTTT
CASSFQGKANTIYF
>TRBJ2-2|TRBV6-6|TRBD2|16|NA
TGTGCCAGCAGTGGACTAGCCGTCCTGAACACCGGGGAGCTGTTTTTT
CASSGLAVLNTGELFF
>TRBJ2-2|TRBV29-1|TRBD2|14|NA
TGCAGCGTCCCGGGGGGACTTTTCACCGGGGAGCTGTTTTTT
CSVPGGLFTGELFF
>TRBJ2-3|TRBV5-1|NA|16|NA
TGCGCCAGCAGTACCGGAGGCCGGTCCAGCACAGATACGCAGTATTTT
CASSTGGRSSTDTQYF
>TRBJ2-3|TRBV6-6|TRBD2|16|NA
TGTGCCAGCAGAGAGATAGCGGGAGAAAGAGCAGATACGCAGTATTTT
CASREIAGERADTQYF
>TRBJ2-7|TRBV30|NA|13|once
TGTGCCTGGGAACCTGGGAACGTCTACGAGCAGTACTTC
CAWEPGNVYEQYF
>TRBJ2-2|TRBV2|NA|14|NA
TGTGCCAGCAGTCGGGTCCTAGGGACCGGGGAGCTGTTTTTT
CASSRVLGTGELFF
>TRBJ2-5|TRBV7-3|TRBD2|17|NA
TGTGCCAGCAGCTTAACTGGTAGCGGGAGGGGCGGAGAGACCCAGTACTTC
CASSLTGSGRGGETQYF
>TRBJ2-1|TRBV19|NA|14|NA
TGTGCCACCCGGGGGAATCGGGATTTGAGTGAGCAGTTCTTC
CATRGNRDLSEQFF
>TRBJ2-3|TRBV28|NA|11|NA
TGTGCCAGCAGCATCACAGATACGCAGTATTTT
CASSITDTQYF
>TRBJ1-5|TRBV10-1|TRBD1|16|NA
TGCGCCAGCAGTGGGGACAGAGAGACTCGCAATCAGCCCCAGCATTTT
CASSGDRETRNQPQHF
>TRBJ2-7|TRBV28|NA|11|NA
TGTGCCAGCGAGATCCGGGACGAGCAGTACTTC
CASEIRDEQYF
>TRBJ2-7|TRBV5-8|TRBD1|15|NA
TGTGCCAGCAGCTGGCCCCCGGGACAGACCTACGAGCAGTACTTC
CASSWPPGQTYEQYF
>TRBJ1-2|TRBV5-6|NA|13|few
TGTGCCAGCAGCCCGAATCGAGAGAGAGGCTACACCTTC
CASSPNRERGYTF
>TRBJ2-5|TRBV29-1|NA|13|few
TGCAGCGGATCACGCCAGATCCAAGAGACCCAGTACTTC
CSGSRQIQETQYF
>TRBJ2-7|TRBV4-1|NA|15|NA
TGCGCCAGCAGCCAGACTTCGGGGGGCCCGTACGAGCAGTACTTC
CASSQTSGGPYEQYF
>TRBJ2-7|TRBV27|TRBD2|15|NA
TGTGCCAGCAGTGAGCGACTAGCGGGAGTCTACGAGCAGTACTTC
CASSERLAGVYEQYF
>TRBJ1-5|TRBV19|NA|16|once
TGTGCCAGTAGTCCTTACGGGCCGGTGAGCAATCAGCCCCAGCATTTT
CASSPYGPVSNQPQHF
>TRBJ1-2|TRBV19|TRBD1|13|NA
TGTGCCAGTAGTATACAGGGGGAGTATGGCTACACCTTC
CASSIQGEYGYTF
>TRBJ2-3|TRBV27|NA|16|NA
TGTGCCAGCAGTTCCGTTTTCGGAATCGGGGAAGATACGCAGTATTTT
CASSSVFGIGEDTQYF
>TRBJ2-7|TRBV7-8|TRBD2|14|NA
TGTGCCACCCAGCCGGGGACTAGCGGGTACGAGCAGTACTTC
CATQPGTSGYEQYF
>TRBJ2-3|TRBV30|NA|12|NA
TGTGCCTGGCAGGGGGGGCCAGATACGCAGTATTTT
CAWQGGPDTQYF
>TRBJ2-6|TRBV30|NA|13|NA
TGTGCCTGGGCAGGGGCTGGGGCCAACGTCCTGACTTTC
CAWAGAGANVLTF